This T cell receptor (beta chain) originates from a study of blood T cell repertoires in COVID-19. The V end lost 2 bases, the J end lost 4 bases, and 14 bases lay between the germline ends. CDR3 length equals 15 residues. Germline CDR1 is MDHEN and CDR2 is SYDVKM. The table lists this clone with a count of one. Enrollment of patients from Seattle took place during active infection, with longitudinal follow-up. Libraries were prepared by immunoSEQ multiplex PCR; TCRdb keeps only in-frame clonotypes and omits some of them. This table has roughly 330,000 clones, about nine tenths appearing once. The sequence was collected from a man aged 30 to 45 with COVID-19, enrolled during active disease. The material sequenced was peripheral blood. This sequence joins TRBV28 and TRBJ1-2; D gene unclear. The CDR3: CASSLGQRRLYGYTF. The CDR3, as DNA: TGTGCCAGCAGTTTAGGCCAGAGACGACTCTATGGCTACACCTTC.